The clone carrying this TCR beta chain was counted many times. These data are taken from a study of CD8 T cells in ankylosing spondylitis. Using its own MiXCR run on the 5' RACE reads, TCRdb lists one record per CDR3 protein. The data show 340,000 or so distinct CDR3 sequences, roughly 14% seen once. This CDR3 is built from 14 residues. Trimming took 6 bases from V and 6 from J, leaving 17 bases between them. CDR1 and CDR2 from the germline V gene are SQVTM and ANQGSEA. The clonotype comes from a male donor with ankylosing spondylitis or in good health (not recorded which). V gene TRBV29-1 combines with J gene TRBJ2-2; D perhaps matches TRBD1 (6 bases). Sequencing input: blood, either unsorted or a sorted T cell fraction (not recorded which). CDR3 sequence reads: CSVARDTFSGELFF. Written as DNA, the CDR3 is TGCAGCGTAGCAAGGGACACCTTTTCCGGGGAGCTGTTTTTT.